These 9 T cell receptor beta chains share one sample of origin, sequenced in a study of blood T cell repertoires in COVID-19. Profiling relied on immunoSEQ multiplex PCR, and the TCRdb table lists in-frame clones only, not all of them. The data contain 100,000 or so clones, about 92% of them singletons. Material for sequencing was peripheral blood. The receptors originated from a woman aged 55-69 years with active COVID-19.

The rearrangement uses TRBV6-2 or TRBV6-3 and TRBJ2-3, with D hard to call. V was shortened by 5 bases and J by 5 bases, with 8 bases between the two germline ends. Germline CDR1 is MNHEY and CDR2 is SVGEGT. This CDR3 spans 12 amino acids. CDR3 in DNA: TGTGCCAGCAGTCCCGAGTTAGATACGCAGTATTTT. It specifies CASSPELDTQYF.

The gene calls are TRBV5-6 and TRBJ2-2; a weak D match, TRBD1 (5 bases). Germline V gene lookup returns CDR1 SGHDT and CDR2 YYEEEE. Trimming pared 2 bases from V and 1 base from J, leaving 9 bases between. The CDR3 sequence is 15 residues long. CDR3 loop: CASSFEGVNTGELFF. The CDR3 nucleotides read TGTGCCAGCAGCTTCGAAGGGGTGAACACCGGGGAGCTGTTTTTT.

This chain joins TRBV9 and TRBJ2-3; 7 bases fit TRBD1. The CDR3 loop spans 17 amino acids. Trimming at V came to 0 bases and at J to 0 bases, leaving 7 bases not matched to a gene. Germline V lookup: CDR1 SGDLS, CDR2 YYNGEE. The CDR3 reads CASSVDGQEVSTDTQYF. The CDR3 DNA sequence: TGTGCCAGCAGCGTAGACGGACAGGAGGTTAGCACAGATACGCAGTATTTT.

This chain connects TRBV11-2 to TRBJ2-2, with 7 bases aligning to TRBD1. After removal of 4 bases from V and 5 bases from J, the junction contained 4 bases not matched to a gene. The CDR3 extends over 14 amino acids. Germline-derived CDR1 and CDR2 are SGHAT and FQNNGV. CDR3 nucleotide sequence: TGTGCCAGCAGCTGGGACAGCCTTACCGGGGAGCTGTTTTTT. Translation gives CASSWDSLTGELFF.

The chain combines TRBV7-2 with TRBJ2-7; 8 bases map to TRBD1. V shed 6 bases, J shed 0 bases, and the junction held 4 bases outside the gene matches. This CDR3 has 14 amino acids. In germline, CDR1 is SGHTA, CDR2 FQGNSA. The CDR3 nucleotides are TGTGCCAGCAGAGAAGACAGGGGCTCCTACGAGCAGTACTTC. This codes for CASREDRGSYEQYF.

The CDR3 sequence is CASSIPGVHTEAFF. The DNA for the CDR3 is TGTGCCAGTAGTATCCCAGGGGTACACACTGAAGCTTTCTTT. The rearrangement links TRBV19 to TRBJ1-1; tentatively, D is TRBD1 (6 bases). CDR3 length: 14 amino acids. V lost 3 bases to trimming and J lost 3 bases, with 11 bases between them. In germline, CDR1 is LNHDA, CDR2 SQIVND (reference sequence).

The chain has TRBV6-1 and TRBJ1-2, with D hard to call. CDR1 MNHNS and CDR2 SASEGT come from the germline V gene. The germline V and J ends were trimmed by 3 bases and 5 bases, with 10 bases remaining between them. This CDR3 has 13 residues. The CDR3 DNA reads TGTGCCAGCAGTGAGGGCCGAATTTATGGCTACACCTTC. It is translated as CASSEGRIYGYTF.

This chain uses TRBV19 with TRBJ2-7; D is perhaps TRBD1 (6 bases). V lost 5 bases and J lost 10, with 21 bases in between. The CDR3 is 14 residues long. CDR1 LNHDA and CDR2 SQIVND come from the germline V gene (reference sequence). The CDR3 is CASSLRDTDSEQYF. The CDR3 nucleotides are TGTGCCAGTAGTCTCCGGGACACGGACAGCGAACAGTACTTC.

V and J are TRBV18 and TRBJ1-2; 9 bases line up with TRBD1. This CDR3 contains 16 residues. Germline V gene sequence: CDR1 KGHSH, CDR2 LQKENI. V lost 2 bases and J lost 5; bases outside the gene matches: 9. The CDR3 loop reads CASSPIGATGGYGYTF. CDR3 in DNA: TGTGCCAGCTCACCAATCGGGGCGACAGGGGGATATGGCTACACCTTC.